The text below deals with one TCR beta chain. This sample stems from a study of technical replicates of blood from several donors. Data came from immunoSEQ multiplex PCR; TCRdb stores just in-frame clones and leaves some out. The repertoire holds about 57,000 clones, with 93% as singletons. CDR3 length: 14 amino acids. The germline V gene has CDR1 SGHRS and CDR2 YFSETQ. V was pared by 2 bases and J by 5 bases, with 7 bases of the junction left unmatched. The V gene is TRBV5-1, the J gene TRBJ2-7; 7 positions match TRBD1. This receptor was taken from a human donor in good health. Some clones in this sample may be carry-over from other donors' samples. Sequencing input: PBMCs. CDR3 in DNA: TGCGCCAGCAGCTTCTACAGGGGTTACGACGAGCAGTACTTC. It encodes CASSFYRGYDEQYF.